The 3 T cell receptor beta chains presented below share a single source sample, sequenced in a study of T cell responses to AZD1222 COVID-19 vaccine. The assay was immunoSEQ multiplex PCR, and TCRdb's table has in-frame clones only and misses some. The data contain some 160,000 clones, roughly 89% of them singletons. Sequenced here: peripheral blood, sampled 28 days after the second AZD1222 dose. The source is an adult who received the AZD1222 COVID-19 vaccine.

V gene TRBV2 combines with J gene TRBJ1-1; no reliable D call. The CDR3 totals 13 residues. V dropped 11 bases and J dropped 0 bases, with 13 bases sitting between them. The germline V gene has CDR1 SNHLY and CDR2 FYNNEI. CDR3 loop: CAGTASVNTEAFF. CDR3 nucleotides: TGTGCCGGCACCGCTTCGGTGAACACTGAAGCTTTCTTT.

This sequence joins TRBV2 and TRBJ2-6; D gene ambiguous. CDR1 and CDR2 from the germline V gene are SNHLY and FYNNEI. V shed 7 bases and J shed 0 bases, with 16 bases lying between them. The CDR3 totals 17 residues. CDR3 sequence reads: CASTLRGPTSGANVLTF. Here the CDR3 DNA reads TGTGCCAGCACCCTTCGAGGCCCTACCTCTGGGGCCAACGTCCTGACTTTC.

This clone has a single count. This sequence joins TRBV10-2 and TRBJ1-1, with D possibly being TRBD1 (6 bases). V shed 2 bases and J shed 0 bases, with 10 bases lying between them. In germline, CDR1 is WSHSY, CDR2 SAAADI. The CDR3 loop spans 15 amino acids. The DNA of the CDR3 is TGCGCCAGCAGTGAGCCGGGACAATTGAACACTGAAGCTTTCTTT. Translating gives CASSEPGQLNTEAFF.